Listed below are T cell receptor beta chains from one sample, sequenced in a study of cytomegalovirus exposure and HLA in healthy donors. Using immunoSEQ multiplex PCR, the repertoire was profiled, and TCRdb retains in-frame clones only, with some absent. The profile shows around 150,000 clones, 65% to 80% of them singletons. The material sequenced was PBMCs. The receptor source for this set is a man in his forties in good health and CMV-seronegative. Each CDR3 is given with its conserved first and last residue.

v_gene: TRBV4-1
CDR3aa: CASSPPVGTGELFF

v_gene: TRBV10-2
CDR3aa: CASSEEREMSEQYF

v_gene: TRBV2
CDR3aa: CASRVERMNTGELFF

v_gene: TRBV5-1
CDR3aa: CASSFPRGATFGTDTQYF

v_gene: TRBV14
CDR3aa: CASSQMGQNYEQYF

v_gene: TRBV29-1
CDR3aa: CSVETSGEETQYF

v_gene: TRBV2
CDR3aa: CASKLADRGSYEQYF

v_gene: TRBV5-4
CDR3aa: CASSLAGDNEQFF

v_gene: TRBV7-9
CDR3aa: CASSLGTSGSTDTQYF

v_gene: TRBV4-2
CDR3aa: CASSPLDRVSHGTEAFF

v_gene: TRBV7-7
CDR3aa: CASSTGLRLPGELFF

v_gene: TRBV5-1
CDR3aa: CASSSGLLAGGFSDTQYF

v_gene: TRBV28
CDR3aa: CASLDRGRYGYTF

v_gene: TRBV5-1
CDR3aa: CASSLGLANEQFF

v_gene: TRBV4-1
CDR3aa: CASSPKFYGEAYEQYF

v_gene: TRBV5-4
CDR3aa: CASSPLSGTIQETQYF

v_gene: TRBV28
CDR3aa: CASSPVGFGNTIYF

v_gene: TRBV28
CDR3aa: CASTPSSGSNEKLFF

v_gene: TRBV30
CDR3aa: CARSGTRGIGELFF

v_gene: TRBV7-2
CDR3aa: CASSLQYPDTQYF

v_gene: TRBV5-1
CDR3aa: CASSLGSGSGQETQYF

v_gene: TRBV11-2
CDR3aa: CASSLGGQGGDEQYF

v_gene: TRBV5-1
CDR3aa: CASSLDRDYGYTF

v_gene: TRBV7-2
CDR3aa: CASSSDRGRFTQYF

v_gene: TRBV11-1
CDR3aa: CASSLEASGGYNEQFF

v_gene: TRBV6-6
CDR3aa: CASRAGGRGTQYF

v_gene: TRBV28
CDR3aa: CASSGALDRGRPSYNEQFF

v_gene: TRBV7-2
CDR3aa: CASSLAGDRGEETQYF

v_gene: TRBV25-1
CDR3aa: CAVHGASGGTDTQYF

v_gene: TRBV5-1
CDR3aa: CASRLDGRGGTEQYF

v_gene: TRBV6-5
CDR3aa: CASKALAEDTQYF

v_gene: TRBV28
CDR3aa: CASITGTGSNYGYTF

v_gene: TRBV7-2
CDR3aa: CASSIGGGGTDTQYF

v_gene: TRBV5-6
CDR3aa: CASSYQGLGQPQHF

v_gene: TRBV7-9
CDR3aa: CASSLADRDSDANTGELFF

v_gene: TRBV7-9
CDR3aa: CASSSQGDYEQYF

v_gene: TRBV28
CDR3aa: CASSLGQTYEQYF

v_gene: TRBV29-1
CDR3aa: CSVGTAPSYGYTF

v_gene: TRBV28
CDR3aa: CASSSGQGAANEKLFF

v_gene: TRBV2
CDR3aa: CASSLSGRPLSGANVLTF

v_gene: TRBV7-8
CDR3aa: CASSFGVPSGSYEQYF

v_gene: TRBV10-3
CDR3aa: CAISESASALSYEQYF

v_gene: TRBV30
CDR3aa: CAWSVGGDQPQHF

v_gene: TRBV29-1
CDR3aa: CSIGEQGSTDTQYF

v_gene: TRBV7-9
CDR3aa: CASSLGGDRGDTQYF

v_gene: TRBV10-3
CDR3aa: CAISGEEDYGYTF

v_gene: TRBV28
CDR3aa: CASRTGSHGYTF

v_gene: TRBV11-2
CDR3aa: CASSLGLGLAGGLEQFF

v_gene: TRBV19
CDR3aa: CASTPPGQGANTIYF

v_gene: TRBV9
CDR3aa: CASSPRDRGRWNEQFF

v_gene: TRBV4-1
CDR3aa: CASSQAPGQGVNQPQHF

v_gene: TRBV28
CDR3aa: CASSSQREGPGEQFF